One and the same sample provided the 9 T cell receptor beta chains below, sequenced in a study of cytomegalovirus exposure and HLA in healthy donors. PCR was performed using 60 Vbeta and 13 Jbeta primers. The method was immunoSEQ multiplex PCR; TCRdb's version includes in-frame clones alone and lacks a portion of them. The repertoire holds 140,000 or so clones, with more than 65% as singletons. Sequencing was performed on PBMCs. These receptors came from a woman aged 25-40 years in good health and CMV-seronegative.

This chain connects TRBV6-5 to TRBJ2-5; 10 positions match TRBD2. CDR1 is MNHEY, CDR2 SVGAGI, per germline. CDR3 size: 15 residues. V dropped 4 bases and J dropped 5; count of bases not matched to a gene: 7. CDR3 DNA sequence: TGTGCCAGCAGTTTAAGCGGGAGGGAGGATGAGACCCAGTACTTC. This sequence encodes CASSLSGREDETQYF.

This chain connects TRBV19 to TRBJ2-7, with D tentatively TRBD2 (5 bases). Germline CDR1 and CDR2: LNHDA and SQIVND (reference sequence). The V end lost 7 bases, the J end lost 3 bases, and 16 bases lay between the germline ends. This CDR3 spans 14 amino acids. CDR3 nucleotides: TGTGCCAGTACCCTCAAAGGAGGCCACTACGAGCAGTACTTC. Translating it yields CASTLKGGHYEQYF.

The gene calls are TRBV5-1 and TRBJ2-7; TRBD2 matches 14 bases. CDR1 and CDR2 from the germline V gene are SGHRS and YFSETQ. The CDR3 runs 15 residues. V was clipped by 0 bases and J by 6 bases; unmatched bases: 2. CDR3 loop: CASSLGGLAGAEQYF. In DNA form, the CDR3 reads TGCGCCAGCAGCTTGGGGGGACTAGCGGGAGCCGAGCAGTACTTC.

The chain employs TRBV13 and TRBJ2-3; 10 bases match TRBD2. V shed 5 bases and J 0 bases; nucleotides not matched to a gene: 5. The CDR3 spans 16 residues. Per the germline V gene, CDR1 is PRHDT and CDR2 is FYEKMQ (reference sequence). CDR3 in DNA: TGTGCCAGCAGCCGGACTAGCGGACATAGCACAGATACGCAGTATTTT. It yields the protein CASSRTSGHSTDTQYF.

The V gene is TRBV30, the J gene TRBJ1-2; 8 nucleotides line up with TRBD1. The CDR3 extends over 15 amino acids. V shed 0 bases, J shed 7 bases, and the junction held 10 bases outside the gene matches. The V gene's germline CDR1 is GTSNPN and CDR2 SVGIG (reference sequence). The CDR3 protein is CAWSVPPGGIGGYTF. In nucleotides, the CDR3 is TGTGCCTGGAGTGTACCCCCAGGGGGCATTGGTGGCTACACCTTC.

This clone has just a few counts. The chain employs TRBV27 and TRBJ2-3; D possibly corresponds to TRBD2 (5 bases). This CDR3 spans 12 amino acids. Trimming took 6 bases from V and 6 from J, leaving 10 bases between them. The V gene's germline CDR1 is MNHEY and CDR2 SMNVEV (reference sequence). CDR3 sequence reads: CASSPSGDTQYF. Here the CDR3 DNA reads TGTGCCAGCAGCCCCTCGGGGGATACGCAGTATTTT.

The chain joins TRBV4-1 to TRBJ1-1; tentatively, D is TRBD1 (5 bases). In germline, CDR1 is MGHRA, CDR2 YSYEKL. Between the trimmed V and J ends, which lost 3 bases and 3 bases, there was a span of 17 bases. This CDR3 spans 16 amino acids. The CDR3 DNA reads as TGCGCCAGCAGCCATAACCCGCGGGGCTGGGACACTGAAGCTTTCTTT. Encoded protein: CASSHNPRGWDTEAFF.

This clone showed up just a few times. CDR3 loop: CASSLGTGEPGELFF. The CDR3 DNA follows: TGTGCCAGCAGCCTCGGGACAGGGGAGCCCGGGGAGCTGTTTTTT. The rearrangement links TRBV7-8 to TRBJ2-2, with 10 bases fitting TRBD1. Unmatched junction bases numbered 6, after V lost 5 bases and J lost 6 bases. The CDR3 runs to 15 residues. CDR1 and CDR2 from the germline V gene are SGHVS and FQNEAQ.

This clone was found once. The genes are TRBV30 and TRBJ1-6; D gene uncertain. Germline V gene sequence: CDR1 GTSNPN, CDR2 SVGIG (reference sequence). V was cut by 0 bases and J by 10 bases, with 7 bases left in between. CDR3 length: 12 residues. The CDR3 region is CAWSVTESPLHF. Here the CDR3 DNA reads TGTGCCTGGAGTGTAACCGAGTCACCCCTCCACTTT.